These 32 T cell receptor beta chains were sequenced from one sample in a study of cytomegalovirus exposure and HLA in healthy donors. PCR amplification relied on 60 Vbeta primers (plus 13 Jbeta primers). Libraries were prepared by immunoSEQ multiplex PCR; TCRdb keeps only in-frame clonotypes and omits some of them. This table has approximately 81,000 clones, approximately 88% appearing once. Sample: PBMCs. The receptor set was obtained from a woman between 50 and 59 years old in good health and CMV-seronegative.

This clone was found once. The chain carries TRBV28 and TRBJ1-3, with 7 bases aligning to TRBD1. V dropped 7 bases and J dropped 4; count of bases not matched to a gene: 7. This CDR3 has 14 residues. Germline V gives CDR1 MDHEN, CDR2 SYDVKM. CDR3 DNA sequence: TGTGCCAGCATAAAGACAGGGCCCGGAAACACCATATATTTT. This encodes CASIKTGPGNTIYF.

This chain uses TRBV7-2 with TRBJ1-2, with TRBD1 matching 9 bases. Per germline, CDR1 SGHTA and CDR2 FQGNSA. This CDR3 comprises 16 residues. Trimming cost V 2 bases and J 2 bases; bases outside gene matches: 6. CDR3 DNA sequence: TGTGCCAGCAGCTTACGCACAGGGGGCGCGAACTATGGCTACACCTTC. It is translated as CASSLRTGGANYGYTF. Full variable domain (missing parts from reference TRBV7-2 and TRBJ1-2): GAGVSQSPSNKVTEKGKDVELRCDPISGHTALYWYRQSLGQGLEFLIYFQGNSAPDKSGLPSDRFSAERTGGSVSTLTIQRTQQEDSAVYLCASSLRTGGANYGYTFGSGTRLTVV.

J is TRBJ1-2 and V is TRBV28; D possibly corresponds to TRBD1 (5 bases). The V gene lost 3 bases and the J gene lost 1 base, with 12 bases spanning the gap. This CDR3 comprises 15 residues. The germline CDR1 and CDR2 sequences are MDHEN and SYDVKM. CDR3 nucleotide sequence: TGTGCCAGCAGTTTTGAAAGGGGATTTAACTATGGCTACACCTTC. It yields the protein CASSFERGFNYGYTF.

V gene TRBV30 combines with J gene TRBJ1-1; no firm D call. V lost 3 bases and J 1 base, leaving 9 bases between the germline ends. The CDR3 sequence is 13 residues long. Germline assignment: CDR1 GTSNPN and CDR2 SVGIG (reference sequence). CDR3 loop: CAWSGDKNTEAFF. The DNA of the CDR3 is TGTGCCTGGAGCGGGGATAAGAACACTGAAGCTTTCTTT.

CDR3 nucleotide sequence: TGTGCCAGCAGTCTAGACAATGAGCAGTTCTTC. Protein: CASSLDNEQFF. The chain links TRBV6-1 to TRBJ2-1; the D is unclear. The V gene lost 5 bases and the J gene lost 5 bases, with 4 bases spanning the gap. The CDR3 totals 11 residues. Germline loops: CDR1 MNHNS, CDR2 SASEGT.

This clone was detected once. V usage is TRBV5-1 and J usage is TRBJ1-2, with 7 bases identical to TRBD1. Germline V lookup: CDR1 SGHRS, CDR2 YFSETQ. V gave up 0 bases and J gave up 3 bases; unmatched junction bases: 2. The length of the CDR3 is 14 residues. CDR3 sequence (DNA): TGCGCCAGCAGCTTGGACCAGGGGGACTATGGCTACACCTTC. This sequence encodes CASSLDQGDYGYTF.

CDR3: CASSFVGTGGLSYEQYF. CDR3 coding DNA: TGTGCCAGCAGTTTCGTCGGGACAGGGGGCCTCTCCTACGAGCAGTACTTC. The chain recombines TRBV27 with TRBJ2-7, with 12 bases that match TRBD1. This CDR3 has 17 residues. Trimming cost V 3 bases and J 0 bases; bases outside gene matches: 6. Germline lookup yields CDR1 MNHEY and CDR2 SMNVEV (reference sequence).

The V gene is TRBV27, the J gene TRBJ1-1; TRBD1 is a possible D gene (5 bases). This CDR3 contains 14 residues. The germline V gene encodes CDR1 MNHEY and CDR2 SMNVEV (reference sequence). V was pared by 4 bases and J by 3 bases, with 12 bases between. CDR3 DNA: TGTGCCAGCAGTTACAGGTTTAGGGACACTGAAGCTTTCTTT. This sequence encodes CASSYRFRDTEAFF.

The genes are TRBV5-4 and TRBJ1-2; 10 bases match TRBD1. The junction had 4 bases not matched to a gene; V was cut back by 4 bases and J by 4 bases. The CDR3 sequence is 14 residues long. CDR1 and CDR2 from the germline V gene are SGHNT and YYREEE (reference sequence). The CDR3 sequence is CASSPRDRGYGYTF. CDR3 DNA sequence: TGTGCCAGCAGCCCTAGGGACAGGGGCTATGGCTACACCTTC.

The rearrangement uses TRBV2 and TRBJ1-4; maybe TRBD1 (5 bases). Trimming took 5 bases from V and 2 from J, leaving 12 bases between them. The CDR3 loop spans 15 amino acids. Germline CDR1 and CDR2: SNHLY and FYNNEI. The CDR3 DNA sequence: TGTGCCAGCAGTCCACAACAGGTGACTAATGAAAAACTGTTTTTT. Encoded protein: CASSPQQVTNEKLFF.

This clone was observed a few times. The V and J genes are TRBV10-3 and TRBJ1-1, with TRBD1 matching 12 bases. The germline CDR1 and CDR2 sequences are ENHRY and SYGVKD. The CDR3 sequence is 15 residues long. V shed 2 bases, J shed 5 bases, and the junction held 3 bases outside the gene matches. The chain's CDR3 is CAISEGDRGHTEAFF. The CDR3 DNA follows: TGTGCCATCAGTGAGGGGGACAGGGGGCATACTGAAGCTTTCTTT.

The chain couples TRBV28 to TRBJ2-2; D perhaps matches TRBD1 (5 bases). V lost 2 bases, J lost 0 bases, and 10 bases lay in between. The CDR3 covers 16 residues. CDR1 and CDR2 from the germline V gene are MDHEN and SYDVKM. DNA of the CDR3: TGTGCCAGCAGTTTAGAACAGGTACCGAACACCGGGGAGCTGTTTTTT. The encoded protein is CASSLEQVPNTGELFF. Together with reference TRBV28 and TRBJ2-2, the CDR3 gives the full variable domain: DVKVTQSSRYLVKRTGEKVFLECVQDMDHENMFWYRQDPGLGLRLIYFSYDVKMKEKGDIPEGYSVSREKKERFSLILESASTNQTSMYLCASSLEQVPNTGELFFGEGSRLTVL.

This chain links TRBV29-1 with TRBJ1-1, with D unclear. V lost 8 bases and J lost 1, with 14 bases in between. Per the germline V gene, CDR1 is SQVTM and CDR2 is ANQGSEA. This CDR3 spans 13 amino acids. The CDR3 coding sequence is TGCAGCTCCGCAACTTCATGGAACACTGAAGCTTTCTTT. It encodes CSSATSWNTEAFF.

The chain has TRBV9 and TRBJ1-3, with 8 nucleotides matching TRBD1. V lost 2 bases, J lost 4 bases, and 5 bases stayed unmatched. This CDR3 contains 15 residues. From germline, CDR1 is SGDLS and CDR2 YYNGEE. The CDR3 reads CASSVRQGQGNTIYF. The CDR3 DNA follows: TGTGCCAGCAGCGTGAGACAGGGGCAGGGAAACACCATATATTTT.

This clone is a singleton in its sample. J is TRBJ1-6 and V is TRBV19, with 11 bases identical to TRBD1. The trim removed 6 bases at V and 10 bases at J, leaving 8 bases unmatched. The CDR3 totals 15 residues. Germline V gene lookup returns CDR1 LNHDA and CDR2 SQIVND (reference sequence). The CDR3 nucleotides are TGTGCCAGTAGGTCGAGGGACAGGGGGAACTCACCCCTCCACTTT. Amino acids: CASRSRDRGNSPLHF. The whole variable domain, filled in from reference TRBV19 and TRBJ1-6, reads DGGITQSPKYLFRKEGQNVTLSCEQNLNHDAMYWYRQDPGQGLRLIYYSQIVNDFQKGDIAEGYSVSREKKESFPLTVTSAQKNPTAFYLCASRSRDRGNSPLHFGNGTRLTVT.

This clone was seen a single time. The CDR3 region is CASSPRLADTQYF. Here the CDR3 DNA reads TGTGCCAGCAGTCCCCGGTTGGCAGATACGCAGTATTTT. The rearrangement links TRBV2 to TRBJ2-3; D unclear. The germline gives CDR1 SNHLY, CDR2 FYNNEI. The CDR3 is 13 amino acids. Trimming removed 5 bases from V and 4 bases from J, with 10 bases in between. The whole variable domain, remainder taken from reference TRBV2 and TRBJ2-3, is EPEVTQTPSHQVTQMGQEVILRCVPISNHLYFYWYRQILGQKVEFLVSFYNNEISEKSEIFDDQFSVERPDGSNFTLKIRSTKLEDSAMYFCASSPRLADTQYFGPGTRLTVL.

The chain couples TRBV10-3 to TRBJ2-2; 7 bases map to TRBD2. The CDR3 covers 14 residues. Germline V gene lookup returns CDR1 ENHRY and CDR2 SYGVKD. J was trimmed by 1 base and V by 7 bases; bases with no gene match: 3. DNA of the CDR3: TGTGCCATCAACCCTAGCGGGAACACCGGGGAGCTGTTTTTT. Its translation is CAINPSGNTGELFF.

This chain uses TRBV2 with TRBJ1-6, with TRBD1 matching over 8 bases. J gave up 9 bases and V 6 bases, and 7 bases lay outside the gene matches. The CDR3 has 14 amino acids. Germline loops: CDR1 SNHLY, CDR2 FYNNEI. CDR3 loop: CASSRTGFGSPLHF. The DNA for the CDR3 is TGTGCCAGCAGCCGGACAGGGTTCGGTTCACCCCTCCACTTT.

The chain recombines TRBV2 with TRBJ1-2; 7 bases fit TRBD1. CDR1 is SNHLY and CDR2 is FYNNEI in the germline V gene. The CDR3 runs to 16 residues. V shed 3 bases, J shed 5 bases, and the junction held 12 bases outside the gene matches. The CDR3 DNA follows: TGTGCCAGCAGTGAGCTTATAGGGGACAGCTTATATGGCTACACCTTC. Translated, it gives CASSELIGDSLYGYTF.

This clone occurred a few times. This sequence joins TRBV7-2 and TRBJ2-1, with no clear D. Deletions cut 1 base from V and 5 bases from J, with 12 bases between. The germline V gene has CDR1 SGHTA and CDR2 FQGNSA. This CDR3 region has 15 residues. CDR3 bases: TGTGCCAGCAGCTTAGTGGGCATCACCCACAATGAGCAGTTCTTC. Amino acids: CASSLVGITHNEQFF. Variable domain in full (rest from reference TRBV7-2 and TRBJ2-1): GAGVSQSPSNKVTEKGKDVELRCDPISGHTALYWYRQSLGQGLEFLIYFQGNSAPDKSGLPSDRFSAERTGGSVSTLTIQRTQQEDSAVYLCASSLVGITHNEQFFGPGTRLTVL.

This clone came up once. V gene TRBV7-8 combines with J gene TRBJ2-5; 10 bases map to TRBD2. Germline loops: CDR1 SGHVS, CDR2 FQNEAQ. The CDR3 is 15 amino acids. The ends lost 1 base at V and 3 bases at J; junction bases unmatched: 2. The CDR3 DNA follows: TGTGCCAGCAGCTTAGGCCTAGCGGGAGAAGAGACCCAGTACTTC. This translates into CASSLGLAGEETQYF.

The chain joins TRBV5-1 to TRBJ2-2; 7 nucleotides align to TRBD1. The CDR3 sequence is 14 residues long. The germline V gene encodes CDR1 SGHRS and CDR2 YFSETQ. J was trimmed by 0 bases and V by 7 bases; bases with no gene match: 3. The DNA for the CDR3 is TGCGCCAGCGGACAGGACACGAACACCGGGGAGCTGTTTTTT. It encodes CASGQDTNTGELFF.

This chain connects TRBV18 to TRBJ1-2; D is unclear. The V gene's germline CDR1 is KGHSH and CDR2 LQKENI. The CDR3 runs 13 residues. V lost 2 bases, J lost 4 bases, and 8 bases lay in between. The CDR3: CASSPESSYGYTF. DNA for the CDR3: TGTGCCAGCTCACCAGAGAGCTCCTATGGCTACACCTTC.

The chain couples TRBV18 to TRBJ2-5, with 8 bases matching TRBD1. Trimming took 5 bases from V and 2 from J; bases not matched to a gene: 7. The CDR3 has 15 amino acids. The germline gives CDR1 KGHSH, CDR2 LQKENI. CDR3 region: CASSVVTGGQETQYF. In DNA, the CDR3 is TGTGCCAGCTCAGTCGTAACAGGGGGGCAAGAGACCCAGTACTTC. Full variable domain (outside the CDR3, taken from reference TRBV18 and TRBJ2-5): NAGVMQNPRHLVRRRGQEARLRCSPMKGHSHVYWYRQLPEEGLKFMVYLQKENIIDESGMPKERFSAEFPKEGPSILRIQQVVRGDSAAYFCASSVVTGGQETQYFGPGTRLLVL.

This clone was counted only a few times. The chain employs TRBV7-8 and TRBJ1-5; D may be TRBD1 (5 bases). The CDR3 has 14 residues. CDR1 and CDR2 from the germline V gene are SGHVS and FQNEAQ. Trimming stripped 5 bases from V and 6 bases from J, with 14 bases between. CDR3 sequence: CASSRLGGGQPQHF. The DNA of the CDR3 is TGTGCCAGCAGCCGTCTGGGGGGGGGTCAGCCCCAGCATTTT.

The chain recombines TRBV7-2 with TRBJ2-3; TRBD2 aligns across 9 bases. Unmatched junction bases numbered 4, after V lost 4 bases and J lost 2 bases. The CDR3 consists of 15 residues. Germline values: CDR1 SGHTA, CDR2 FQGNSA. The CDR3 region has the DNA TGTGCCAGCAGCTGGGCGGGAGGGAACACAGATACGCAGTATTTT. Translated: CASSWAGGNTDTQYF.

This chain connects TRBV19 to TRBJ1-5, with D possibly matching TRBD1 (5 bases). The CDR3 loop spans 12 amino acids. Trimming pared 7 bases from V and 9 bases from J, leaving 13 bases between. CDR1 is LNHDA and CDR2 is SQIVND in the germline V gene (reference sequence). The CDR3 here is CASTSAGGPQHF. The CDR3 DNA is TGTGCCAGTACCTCGGCGGGGGGGCCCCAGCATTTT.

V gene TRBV9 combines with J gene TRBJ2-3, with 8 bases lining up with TRBD2. Germline lookup yields CDR1 SGDLS and CDR2 YYNGEE. The V segment lost 4 bases and the J segment 0 bases; nucleotides outside the gene matches: 1. The CDR3 spans 14 residues. For the CDR3, the DNA is TGTGCCAGCAGCTCTAGCGGGAGCACAGATACGCAGTATTTT. This translates into CASSSSGSTDTQYF.

This clone was seen a handful of times. J is TRBJ1-5 and V is TRBV6-5, with a possible D match to TRBD1 (5 bases). This CDR3 has 12 residues. The V gene lost 11 bases and the J gene lost 2 bases, with 10 bases spanning the gap. Germline V gene data show CDR1 as MNHEY and CDR2 as SVGAGI. The CDR3 here is CAVPRGNQPQHF. The CDR3, as DNA: TGTGCCGTCCCCAGGGGCAATCAGCCCCAGCATTTT.

The V gene is TRBV6-5, the J gene TRBJ1-2; 8 bases line up with TRBD1. Germline V gene data show CDR1 as MNHEY and CDR2 as SVGAGI. Trimming at V came to 0 bases and at J to 7 bases, leaving 10 bases not matched to a gene. CDR3 size: 16 residues. The CDR3 spells CASSYSQDRAAFGYTF. The CDR3, as DNA: TGTGCCAGCAGTTACTCGCAGGACAGGGCGGCGTTTGGCTACACCTTC.

This clone was seen only a few times. J is TRBJ2-3 and V is TRBV6-1; possible D gene TRBD1, 5 bases. V was shortened by 6 bases and J by 0 bases, with 7 bases between the two germline ends. Looked up from germline, CDR1 is MNHNS and CDR2 is SASEGT. This CDR3 comprises 13 residues. The CDR3 spells CASRQESTDTQYF. The CDR3 nucleotides are TGTGCCAGCAGACAGGAAAGCACAGATACGCAGTATTTT.

This chain links TRBV30 with TRBJ1-1, with a tentative D call TRBD1 (5 bases). The CDR3 consists of 12 residues. Trimming took 8 bases from V and 7 from J, leaving 17 bases between them. Per the germline V gene, CDR1 is GTSNPN and CDR2 is SVGIG (reference sequence). The CDR3 DNA is TGTGCCCTTGGAGACCAGGGCCTTGAAGCTTTCTTT. Protein product: CALGDQGLEAFF.